The 29 T cell receptor beta chains reported below all come from one sample, sequenced in a study of T cell responses to AZD1222 COVID-19 vaccine. Measured with immunoSEQ multiplex PCR; TCRdb has only the in-frame clones, and not every one. The table includes about 110,000 clones, approximately 90% detected once. This specimen consisted of peripheral blood, obtained on day 0 of MenACWY control vaccination. The receptors originated from an adult in good health.

V and J are TRBV6-5 and TRBJ1-2; 8 nucleotides align to TRBD1. CDR3 size: 15 residues. Germline V CDR1 and CDR2: MNHEY, SVGAGI. V lost 1 base, J lost 3 bases, and 4 bases stayed unmatched. The CDR3 protein is CASSYWTGSYYGYTF. The CDR3, as DNA: TGTGCCAGCAGTTACTGGACAGGGTCTTACTATGGCTACACCTTC.

The sample holds one count of this clone. The V and J genes are TRBV19 and TRBJ1-1; D is unresolved. This CDR3 comprises 13 residues. CDR1 and CDR2 (germline): LNHDA, SQIVND (reference sequence). The V end lost 3 bases, the J end lost 9 bases, and 14 bases lay between the germline ends. The CDR3 protein is CASSMGEGYQAFF. CDR3 nucleotide sequence: TGTGCCAGTAGTATGGGCGAAGGGTATCAAGCTTTCTTT.

This sequence joins TRBV27 and TRBJ2-7; 9 nucleotides align to TRBD1. The CDR3 runs to 13 residues. CDR1 and CDR2 (germline): MNHEY, SMNVEV (reference sequence). After removal of 4 bases from V and 6 bases from J, the junction contained 4 bases not matched to a gene. As DNA, the CDR3 is TGTGCCAGCAGTTATTCGACAGGGGGCGAGCAGTACTTC. It encodes CASSYSTGGEQYF.

This clone came up once. The CDR3 coding sequence is TGTGCCAGCAGCAGGTTCGTTGGAAACACCATATATTTT. This encodes CASSRFVGNTIYF. The V and J genes are TRBV7-3 and TRBJ1-3; D unresolved. This CDR3 spans 13 amino acids. Germline V CDR1 and CDR2: SGHTA, FQGTGA. V was shortened by 5 bases and J by 3 bases, with 8 bases between the two germline ends. Drawing the rest from reference TRBV7-3 and TRBJ1-3, the complete variable domain is GAGVSQTPSNKVTEKGKYVELRCDPISGHTALYWYRQSLGQGPEFLIYFQGTGAADDSGLPNDRFFAVRPEGSVSTLKIQRTERGDSAVYLCASSRFVGNTIYFGEGSWLTVV.

This chain connects TRBV4-2 to TRBJ1-5, with D hard to call. CDR1 is LGHNA and CDR2 is YNFKEQ in the germline V gene. The CDR3 spans 15 residues. V was clipped by 2 bases and J by 2 bases, with 10 bases between them. CDR3 region: CASSQLAGGNQPQHF. In DNA form, the CDR3 reads TGTGCCAGCAGCCAACTGGCCGGGGGCAATCAGCCCCAGCATTTT.

The chain links TRBV5-6 to TRBJ2-5; D not certain. The V end lost 3 bases, the J end lost 1 base, and 10 bases lay between the germline ends. CDR1 SGHDT and CDR2 YYEEEE come from the germline V gene. This CDR3 has 14 amino acids. For the CDR3, the DNA is TGTGCCAGCAGCTACACCCCCAGCCAAGAGACCCAGTACTTC. Protein: CASSYTPSQETQYF.

This clone appeared once. Germline is not matched at one junction end, which may reflect a read error. This rearrangement joins TRBV6-4 to TRBJ1-2; D unclear. Germline V lookup: CDR1 MRHNA, CDR2 SNTAGT. The CDR3 has 12 residues. CDR3 region: CASIKSPQKDYF. DNA of the CDR3: TGTGCCAGCATTAAGTCTCCTCAGAAGGACTACTTC.

The V call is TRBV7-2, the J call TRBJ2-5, with 10 bases that match TRBD2. CDR3 length equals 16 residues. Germline assignment: CDR1 SGHTA and CDR2 FQGNSA. The J segment lost 5 bases and the V segment lost 5 bases, leaving 11 bases of the junction unmatched. CDR3 coding DNA: TGTGCCAGCAGCCCGAGCCCGGGACTAGCGAGGGAGACCCAGTACTTC. It is translated as CASSPSPGLARETQYF.

The rearrangement joins TRBV2 to TRBJ2-1; D remains ambiguous. CDR1 and CDR2 from the germline V gene are SNHLY and FYNNEI. There are 13 residues in the CDR3. Trimming removed 9 bases at V and 4 bases at J, with 13 bases between. In DNA form, the CDR3 reads TGTGCCAGTGTGACCGAGTTATACAATGAGCAGTTCTTC. It is translated as CASVTELYNEQFF.

J is TRBJ1-5 and V is TRBV12-3 or TRBV12-4, with D hard to call. Trimming removed 5 bases from V and 7 bases from J, with 9 bases in between. This CDR3 is 12 amino acids long. CDR3 residues: CASSGDRQPQHF. The CDR3 nucleotides read TGTGCCAGCAGTGGTGACCGGCAGCCCCAGCATTTT.

This clone was observed once. The genes are TRBV5-6 and TRBJ1-6; D uncertain. The germline V and J ends were trimmed by 2 bases and 3 bases, with 3 bases remaining between them. There are 13 residues in the CDR3. Germline V gene lookup returns CDR1 SGHDT and CDR2 YYEEEE. The CDR3 DNA is TGTGCCAGCAGCTTCTTCTATAATTCACCCCTCCACTTT. The encoded protein is CASSFFYNSPLHF.

CDR3 sequence: CASTQGYSNQPQHF. The CDR3 bases are TGTGCCAGTACTCAGGGATATAGCAATCAGCCCCAGCATTTT. J is TRBJ1-5 and V is TRBV7-9; TRBD1 might be the D (5 bases). This CDR3 is built from 14 residues. The V gene's germline CDR1 is SEHNR and CDR2 FQNEAQ (reference sequence). V was trimmed by 9 bases and J by 0 bases, leaving 12 bases between them.

This CDR3 reads CASGSGLAGNEQFF. Here the CDR3 DNA reads TGTGCCAGCGGGAGTGGGCTAGCGGGCAATGAGCAGTTCTTC. V usage is TRBV7-3 and J usage is TRBJ2-1, with TRBD2 matching over 8 bases. With 8 bases clipped from V and 6 bases from J, the junction kept 9 bases outside the gene matches. The CDR3 is 14 residues long. Germline CDR1 SGHTA, CDR2 FQGTGA.

The rearrangement links TRBV6-1 to TRBJ1-6; D might be TRBD1 (6 bases). Per the germline V gene, CDR1 is MNHNS and CDR2 is SASEGT. Trimming shortened V by 6 bases and J by 10 bases, and 19 bases separated the two germline ends. CDR3 size: 15 residues. The CDR3 reads CASRGDDRKRSPLHF. CDR3 in DNA: TGTGCCAGCAGGGGGGACGACAGGAAACGGTCACCCCTCCACTTT.

The V call is TRBV4-3, the J call TRBJ2-3; D remains ambiguous. The germline V gene has CDR1 LGHNA and CDR2 YSLEER. Trimming removed 3 bases from V and 2 bases from J, with 12 bases in between. The CDR3 is 15 amino acids. Here the CDR3 DNA reads TGCGCCAGCAGCCAGGAGACACGAGTCACAGATACGCAGTATTTT. Protein: CASSQETRVTDTQYF.

The CDR3 here is CASSTSGDEQFF. The CDR3, as DNA: TGTGCCAGCAGCACCTCGGGGGATGAGCAGTTCTTC. The chain links TRBV9 to TRBJ2-1, with D perhaps matching TRBD2 (6 bases). The germline V and J ends were trimmed by 4 bases and 8 bases, with 10 bases remaining between them. CDR1 and CDR2 from the germline V gene are SGDLS and YYNGEE. This CDR3 is built from 12 residues. The variable domain in full, completed from reference TRBV9 and TRBJ2-1, reads DSGVTQTPKHLITATGQRVTLRCSPRSGDLSVYWYQQSLDQGLQFLIQYYNGEERAKGNILERFSAQQFPDLHSELNLSSLELGDSALYFCASSTSGDEQFFGPGTRLTVL.

The chain combines TRBV6-5 with TRBJ1-6; unclear D gene. Trimming took 2 bases from V and 10 from J, leaving 3 bases between them. The CDR3 contains 11 residues. The germline V gene has CDR1 MNHEY and CDR2 SVGAGI. DNA for the CDR3: TGTGCCAGCAGTTACCACTCACCCCTCCACTTT. Translating it yields CASSYHSPLHF.

The genes are TRBV14 and TRBJ1-1, with 7 positions matching TRBD1. The germline gives CDR1 SGHDN, CDR2 FVKESK. V gave up 3 bases and J gave up 8 bases; unmatched junction bases: 3. The CDR3 runs 12 residues. DNA for the CDR3: TGTGCCAGCAGCCACTGGGACAGCGAAGCTTTCTTT. Its translation is CASSHWDSEAFF.

This chain connects TRBV6-4 to TRBJ1-2; 8 bases match TRBD1. From germline, CDR1 is MRHNA and CDR2 SNTAGT. After removal of 0 bases from V and 6 bases from J, the junction contained 6 bases not matched to a gene. This CDR3 comprises 15 residues. In DNA, the CDR3 is TGTGCCAGCAGTGACTCATGGACAGGGATCGATGGCTACACCTTC. Protein: CASSDSWTGIDGYTF.

V and J are TRBV14 and TRBJ2-7, with no clear D. Germline assignment: CDR1 SGHDN and CDR2 FVKESK. Deletions cut 5 bases from V and 4 bases from J, with 6 bases between. This CDR3 comprises 11 residues. The CDR3 sequence is CASSNHYEQYF. The CDR3 DNA sequence: TGTGCCAGCAGCAATCATTACGAGCAGTACTTC.

V usage is TRBV28 and J usage is TRBJ1-5, with D unclear. The V end lost 3 bases, the J end lost 1 base, and 16 bases lay between the germline ends. Germline CDR1 reads MDHEN; CDR2 reads SYDVKM. The CDR3 has 17 amino acids. The CDR3 coding sequence is TGTGCCAGCAGTTTCCTTCGGCGCAGATTGAGCAATCAGCCCCAGCATTTT. Its translation: CASSFLRRRLSNQPQHF.

The count of this clone is one. The V and J genes are TRBV5-3 and TRBJ2-7, with D uncertain. TRBV5-3 is placed among ORFs of uncertain function. V lost 0 bases and J 10 bases, leaving 14 bases between the germline ends. The CDR3 is made up of 13 amino acids. CDR3 in amino acids: CARSLAIGTLQYF. As DNA, the CDR3 is TGTGCCAGAAGCTTGGCCATAGGAACACTACAGTACTTC.

The rearrangement joins TRBV27 to TRBJ2-1; tentatively, D is TRBD1 or TRBD2 (6 bases each). V was trimmed by 0 bases and J by 8 bases, leaving 8 bases between them. Germline loops: CDR1 MNHEY, CDR2 SMNVEV (reference sequence). The CDR3 consists of 13 residues. CDR3 sequence (DNA): TGTGCCAGCAGTTTATCGAGGGGGGATGAGCAGTTCTTC. This sequence encodes CASSLSRGDEQFF.

This chain links TRBV10-2 with TRBJ1-1; TRBD1 agrees at 9 bases. Germline loops: CDR1 WSHSY, CDR2 SAAADI. The V gene end was trimmed by 7 bases and the J gene end by 1 base; junction bases not matched to a gene: 7. CDR3 length: 15 residues. The CDR3 here is CASKGQGLSNTEAFF. The CDR3 DNA reads as TGCGCCAGCAAAGGACAGGGGCTGTCGAACACTGAAGCTTTCTTT.

The chain joins TRBV5-1 to TRBJ2-5; weak D call: TRBD1 (6 bases). V was cut by 4 bases and J by 2 bases, with 9 bases left in between. Germline V lookup: CDR1 SGHRS, CDR2 YFSETQ. CDR3 size: 13 residues. CDR3 residues: CASSRGQQETQYF. The CDR3 DNA is TGCGCCAGCAGCCGTGGACAGCAAGAGACCCAGTACTTC.

This clone has just one count. This chain uses TRBV30 with TRBJ1-3; D is undetermined. This CDR3 has 13 amino acids. V dropped 4 bases and J dropped 4 bases, with 11 bases sitting between them. Germline values: CDR1 GTSNPN, CDR2 SVGIG (reference sequence). In DNA form, the CDR3 reads TGTGCCTGGATTTCGGCGGGGGGAAACACCATATATTTT. Translation gives CAWISAGGNTIYF.

The gene calls are TRBV6-5 and TRBJ1-1, with a tentative D call TRBD1 (5 bases). The CDR3 consists of 12 residues. Trimming took 7 bases from V and 4 from J, leaving 10 bases between them. Per germline, CDR1 MNHEY and CDR2 SVGAGI. CDR3 nucleotide sequence: TGTGCCAGCATCGGGGGGTTCACTGAAGCTTTCTTT. The encoded protein is CASIGGFTEAFF.

This clone was picked up a small number of times. The rearrangement links TRBV5-1 to TRBJ2-7; 7 nucleotides match TRBD1. The germline gives CDR1 SGHRS, CDR2 YFSETQ. The CDR3 sequence is 15 residues long. V lost 3 bases and J lost 6; bases outside the gene matches: 12. Here the CDR3 reads CASSSGGQVMVEQYF. The CDR3 coding sequence is TGCGCCAGCAGCTCTGGCGGACAGGTAATGGTCGAGCAGTACTTC. The complete variable domain, with remaining parts taken from reference TRBV5-1 and TRBJ2-7, reads KAGVTQTPRYLIKTRGQQVTLSCSPISGHRSVSWYQQTPGQGLQFLFEYFSETQRNKGNFPGRFSGRQFSNSRSEMNVSTLELGDSALYLCASSSGGQVMVEQYFGPGTRLTVT.

This chain joins TRBV6-5 and TRBJ1-2; D is uncertain. V lost 11 bases to trimming and J lost 2 bases, with 15 bases between them. CDR3 length equals 13 residues. Germline V gene lookup returns CDR1 MNHEY and CDR2 SVGAGI. In DNA form, the CDR3 reads TGTGCCGGAACGCTGACTGAAAACTATGGCTACACCTTC. Encoded protein: CAGTLTENYGYTF.